Listed here are 14 T cell receptor beta chains from one sample, sequenced in a study of blood T cell repertoires in COVID-19 (dated by TCRdb to the early 2020s). The method was the immunoSEQ multiplex PCR assay. The immuneACCESS repertoire file appears here via TCRdb, limited to in-frame rearrangements. These files lack a portion of the clones; in checked studies, under half of the deficit traces to unresolved V genes, and the cause of the others is not known. Present in this sample are 250,000 to 300,000 clones, approximately 83% of which were seen just once. 9.5% to 12% of the sample belongs to the ten largest clones. The source material was peripheral blood. The source is a woman in her seventies with acute or convalescent COVID-19.

V usage is TRBV6-1 and J usage is TRBJ2-7; a weak D match, TRBD2 (5 bases). This CDR3 has 14 residues. The germline gives CDR1 MNHNS, CDR2 SASEGT. The germline V and J ends were trimmed by 5 bases and 3 bases, with 14 bases remaining between them. The CDR3 bases are TGTGCCAGCAGTTCGGCCCGGACTGTCTACGAGCAGTACTTC. It specifies CASSSARTVYEQYF.

The V and J genes are TRBV6-1 and TRBJ2-7; TRBD1 is a possible D gene (6 bases). In germline, CDR1 is MNHNS, CDR2 SASEGT. The CDR3 has 16 residues. V was trimmed by 4 bases and J by 2 bases, leaving 18 bases between them. This chain's CDR3 is CASSAQPHRATYEQYF. For the CDR3, the DNA is TGTGCCAGCAGTGCGCAGCCCCACAGGGCCACCTACGAGCAGTACTTC.

This chain connects TRBV5-1 to TRBJ1-2; 8 nucleotides align to TRBD1. The V and J ends lost 4 bases and 7 bases, in that order; junction bases with no gene match: 9. Per germline, CDR1 SGHRS and CDR2 YFSETQ. The CDR3 has 14 amino acids. Here the CDR3 DNA reads TGCGCCAGCAGCCCGGTCGTACAGGGGGGTGGCTACACCTTC. It translates to CASSPVVQGGGYTF.

The chain recombines TRBV3-1 (or the pseudogene TRBV3-2) with TRBJ1-2, with a weak D call TRBD1 (5 bases). The CDR3 is made up of 13 amino acids. V lost 3 bases to trimming and J lost 0 bases, with 5 bases between them. CDR1 and CDR2 (germline): LGHDT, YNNKEL (reference sequence). The CDR3 DNA reads TGTGCCAGCAGCCACAGGGCTAACTATGGCTACACCTTC. Amino acids: CASSHRANYGYTF.

The rearrangement links TRBV6-6 to TRBJ2-2, with 7 bases lining up with TRBD2. The junction had 1 base not matched to a gene; V was cut back by 1 base and J by 5 bases. Germline loops: CDR1 MNHNY, CDR2 SVGAGI (reference sequence). The CDR3 contains 14 residues. The CDR3 DNA reads as TGTGCCAGCAGTTACTTGCGGGGGACCGGGGAGCTGTTTTTT. Translated: CASSYLRGTGELFF.

The chain joins TRBV18 to TRBJ2-7, with 11 bases identical to TRBD1. Per the germline V gene, CDR1 is KGHSH and CDR2 is LQKENI. The CDR3 is 14 residues long. V dropped 3 bases and J dropped 6; count of bases not matched to a gene: 4. The CDR3 here is CASSPGQGASEQYF. In DNA, the CDR3 is TGTGCCAGCTCACCCGGACAGGGGGCAAGCGAGCAGTACTTC.

This clone was detected once. The chain has TRBV6-6 and TRBJ1-6; maybe TRBD1 (6 bases). Germline V gene sequence: CDR1 MNHNY, CDR2 SVGAGI (reference sequence). CDR3 length equals 17 residues. Trimming left V 5 bases short and J 11 bases short, with 25 bases between. DNA for the CDR3: TGTGCCAGCAGTCGCTCTTTGTGGGACAACGTCGACACACCCCTCCACTTT. Translated, it gives CASSRSLWDNVDTPLHF.

This clone was seen only a few times. This chain connects TRBV2 to TRBJ2-1; TRBD2 agrees at 12 bases. With V trimmed by 5 bases and J by 2 bases, 7 bases remained unmatched. There are 17 residues in the CDR3. CDR1 is SNHLY and CDR2 is FYNNEI in the germline V gene. The CDR3 loop is CASSRTSGVLTYNEQFF. In DNA, the CDR3 is TGTGCCAGCAGTCGGACTAGCGGGGTCCTCACCTACAATGAGCAGTTCTTC.

The CDR3 bases are TGCAGCGTGTTAGCCGGGTTCCAAGAGACCCAGTACTTC. Amino acid sequence: CSVLAGFQETQYF. The J gene is TRBJ2-5, the V gene TRBV29-1, with D unresolved. Looked up from germline, CDR1 is SQVTM and CDR2 is ANQGSEA. Between the trimmed V and J ends, which lost 6 bases and 1 base, there was a span of 12 bases. CDR3 size: 13 residues.

This clone came up once. The chain combines TRBV7-9 with TRBJ2-2; maybe TRBD2 (5 bases). V was trimmed by 1 base and J by 1 base, leaving 10 bases between them. The CDR3 is made up of 16 amino acids. From germline, CDR1 is SEHNR and CDR2 FQNEAQ (reference sequence). The CDR3 region is CASSLGSGVNTGELFF. CDR3 nucleotides: TGTGCCAGCAGCTTAGGCTCCGGGGTGAACACCGGGGAGCTGTTTTTT. Filled out from reference TRBV7-9 and TRBJ2-2, the complete variable domain reads DTGVSQNPRHKITKRGQNVTFRCDPISEHNRLYWYRQTLGQGPEFLTYFQNEAQLEKSRLLSDRFSAERPKGSFSTLEIQRTEQGDSAMYLCASSLGSGVNTGELFFGEGSRLTVL.

The V gene is TRBV6-6, the J gene TRBJ2-6, with no clear D. Trimming took off 7 bases at V and 0 bases at J, with 10 bases between the two ends. The V gene's germline CDR1 is MNHNY and CDR2 SVGAGI (reference sequence). The CDR3 is made up of 15 amino acids. CDR3 sequence: CASTPDNSGANVLTF. In DNA, the CDR3 is TGTGCCAGCACCCCAGACAACTCTGGGGCCAACGTCCTGACTTTC.

V and J are TRBV6-5 and TRBJ1-1, with a weak D call TRBD1 (5 bases). V lost 1 base, J lost 8 bases, and 8 bases lay in between. Germline V gene sequence: CDR1 MNHEY, CDR2 SVGAGI. This CDR3 comprises 12 residues. CDR3 bases: TGTGCCAGCAGTTACTATGGGGCGGAAGCTTTCTTT. Amino acid sequence: CASSYYGAEAFF.

The chain couples TRBV15 to TRBJ1-6, with 8 bases aligning to TRBD1. CDR3 length equals 14 residues. J was trimmed by 6 bases and V by 3 bases; bases with no gene match: 1. The V gene's germline CDR1 is LNHNV and CDR2 YYDKDF (reference sequence). CDR3 sequence: CATSRTGVNSPLHF. The DNA of the CDR3 is TGTGCCACCAGCAGGACAGGGGTTAATTCACCCCTCCACTTT.

This clone was seen a few times. CDR3 bases: TGTGCCAGCAGCCGTATGACAGGGAAGGTTCAGCCCCAGCATTTT. As protein: CASSRMTGKVQPQHF. V gene TRBV7-9 combines with J gene TRBJ1-5; TRBD1 aligns across 7 bases. The CDR3 is 15 residues long. Per germline, CDR1 SEHNR and CDR2 FQNEAQ (reference sequence). V was clipped by 5 bases and J by 6 bases; unmatched bases: 10.